This entry describes one T cell receptor beta chain. The data originate from a study of technical replicates of blood from several donors. This table comes from immunoSEQ multiplex PCR, and its TCRdb copy is limited to in-frame clones, with some not included. The table includes roughly 45,000 clones, about 93% detected once. The CDR3 is 15 residues long. The ends lost 5 bases at V and 0 bases at J; junction bases unmatched: 8. The germline CDR1 and CDR2 sequences are SGHRS and YFSETQ. The receptor's source is a human donor in good health. Some clones in this sample may be carry-over from other donors' samples. The chain combines TRBV5-1 with TRBJ2-7; 7 bases map to TRBD2. The specimen sequenced was PBMCs. CDR3 nucleotides: TGCGCCAGCAGACTGTTGCGGGAGAGCTCCTACGAGCAGTACTTC. Encoded protein: CASRLLRESSYEQYF.